These 22 T cell receptor beta chains came from one sample sequenced in a study of OX40 agonist ivuxolimab in advanced cancers. Repertoires were generated with immunoSEQ multiplex PCR, while TCRdb's copy carries only in-frame clones and drops some. The table includes approximately 99,000 clones, more than 95% detected once. This sample comprised CD4+ or CD8+ T cells sorted from blood, obtained in a trial of the OX40 agonist ivuxolimab. These receptors all come from an adult with an advanced solid tumor such as melanoma, head and neck, liver or kidney cancer.

The chain couples TRBV27 to TRBJ2-7; 8 nucleotides agree with TRBD1. The CDR3 loop spans 13 amino acids. CDR1 and CDR2 from the germline V gene are MNHEY and SMNVEV (reference sequence). J lost 3 bases, V lost 5 bases, and 3 bases had no gene match. CDR3 region: CASSDGTGYEQYF. CDR3 DNA: TGTGCCAGCAGTGACGGGACAGGCTACGAGCAGTACTTC.

In the case of this clone: Germline is not matched at one junction end, which may reflect a read error. This chain connects TRBV6-6 to TRBJ2-5; no clear D gene. This CDR3 is built from 13 residues. CDR1 is MNHNY, CDR2 SVGAGI, per germline (reference sequence). The CDR3 here is CASSYSNQETQYF. Here the CDR3 DNA reads TGTGCCAGCAGTTACTCGAACCAGGAGACCCAGTACTTC.

The chain uses TRBV4-2 and TRBJ1-1, with 7 nucleotides matching TRBD1. The CDR3 spans 14 residues. With V trimmed by 3 bases and J by 8 bases, 9 bases remained unmatched. Germline CDR1 and CDR2: LGHNA and YNFKEQ. The chain's CDR3 is CASSQLTGSNEAFF. The CDR3 DNA reads as TGTGCCAGCAGCCAGCTGACAGGGTCGAACGAAGCTTTCTTT.

The sample holds one count of this clone. J is TRBJ2-1 and V is TRBV4-1; 8 bases are shared with TRBD2. This CDR3 region has 16 residues. The germline V gene encodes CDR1 MGHRA and CDR2 YSYEKL. The trim removed 1 base at V and 7 bases at J, leaving 9 bases unmatched. The CDR3 reads CASSQGGASGWNEQFF. CDR3 coding DNA: TGCGCCAGCAGCCAAGGAGGGGCTAGCGGGTGGAATGAGCAGTTCTTC.

About this clone itself: Other DNA sequences of this sample code for an identical CDR3. The chain carries TRBV7-9 and TRBJ2-3; D uncertain. Between the trimmed V and J ends, which lost 5 bases and 6 bases, there was a span of 9 bases. CDR1 is SEHNR, CDR2 FQNEAQ, per germline (reference sequence). The CDR3 has 12 residues. CDR3 DNA: TGTGCCAGCAGCCCCGGAGTTGATACGCAGTATTTT. This encodes CASSPGVDTQYF.

The rearrangement joins TRBV27 to TRBJ2-1, with 8 bases lining up with TRBD2. Germline V CDR1 and CDR2: MNHEY, SMNVEV (reference sequence). Unmatched junction bases numbered 4, after V lost 0 bases and J lost 3 bases. This CDR3 comprises 16 residues. The DNA of the CDR3 is TGTGCCAGCAGTTTATCGGAAGCGGGAGTCTACAATGAGCAGTTCTTC. Amino acid sequence: CASSLSEAGVYNEQFF.

As to this clone: Other DNA sequences of this sample code for an identical CDR3. The chain has TRBV19 and TRBJ2-1; TRBD2 agrees at 9 bases. In germline, CDR1 is LNHDA, CDR2 SQIVND (reference sequence). V was pared by 5 bases and J by 1 base, with 3 bases of the junction left unmatched. This CDR3 is 15 amino acids long. CDR3 sequence reads: CASSLSGGSYNEQFF. DNA for the CDR3: TGTGCCAGTAGTCTTAGCGGGGGTTCCTACAATGAGCAGTTCTTC.

The gene calls are TRBV6-6 and TRBJ1-5; no firm D call. V lost 2 bases and J lost 2, with 13 bases in between. Germline CDR1 is MNHNY and CDR2 is SVGAGI (reference sequence). This CDR3 is 16 amino acids long. The CDR3 loop is CASSYPTGDGNQPQHF. In DNA, the CDR3 is TGTGCCAGCAGTTACCCTACGGGTGATGGCAATCAGCCCCAGCATTTT.

The rearrangement links TRBV7-3 to TRBJ2-4; no definite D call. The CDR3 extends over 14 amino acids. Trimming removed 1 base at V and 6 bases at J, with 10 bases between. Germline CDR1 reads SGHTA; CDR2 reads FQGTGA. The CDR3 loop reads CASSLIGYGNIQYF. DNA of the CDR3: TGTGCCAGCAGCTTAATAGGGTATGGAAACATTCAGTACTTC.

This CDR3 reads CASSKWEDTQYF. The CDR3 DNA reads TGTGCCAGCAGCAAGTGGGAGGATACGCAGTATTTT. The chain recombines TRBV28 with TRBJ2-3; a possible D gene is TRBD2 (5 bases). Looked up from germline, CDR1 is MDHEN and CDR2 is SYDVKM. V dropped 6 bases and J dropped 6 bases, with 10 bases sitting between them. The CDR3 is made up of 12 amino acids. Full variable domain (remainder filled in from reference TRBV28 and TRBJ2-3): DVKVTQSSRYLVKRTGEKVFLECVQDMDHENMFWYRQDPGLGLRLIYFSYDVKMKEKGDIPEGYSVSREKKERFSLILESASTNQTSMYLCASSKWEDTQYFGPGTRLTVL.

This sequence joins TRBV7-3 and TRBJ2-3, with D possibly TRBD1 on 5 matching bases. The CDR3 extends over 15 amino acids. Trimming removed 5 bases at V and 1 base at J, with 13 bases between. Germline V gene data show CDR1 as SGHTA and CDR2 as FQGTGA. The CDR3 spells CASSTTGDRTDTQYF. The CDR3 DNA is TGTGCCAGCAGCACAACAGGAGACCGCACAGATACGCAGTATTTT.

The chain carries TRBV19 and TRBJ2-7; weak D call: TRBD1 (5 bases). Germline V gene data show CDR1 as LNHDA and CDR2 as SQIVND (reference sequence). Trimming took 5 bases from V and 5 from J, leaving 13 bases between them. The CDR3 runs 13 residues. CDR3 nucleotides: TGTGCCAGTAGTCTTGGACATATTGACGAGCAGTACTTC. It codes for CASSLGHIDEQYF.

The J gene is TRBJ1-1, the V gene TRBV4-2; D is uncertain. Germline CDR1 LGHNA, CDR2 YNFKEQ. The CDR3 loop spans 12 amino acids. Trimming cost V 3 bases and J 8 bases, with 10 bases left between them. The CDR3 DNA sequence: TGTGCCAGCAGCCAGGACGGACCCGAAGCTTTCTTT. Translated: CASSQDGPEAFF.

V usage is TRBV27 and J usage is TRBJ2-7; 9 bases are a match to TRBD2. Germline CDR1 and CDR2: MNHEY and SMNVEV (reference sequence). This CDR3 has 15 amino acids. V lost 1 base, J lost 0 bases, and 1 base stayed unmatched. The CDR3 protein is CASSLYSGGSYEQYF. In DNA form, the CDR3 reads TGTGCCAGCAGTTTATATAGCGGGGGCTCCTACGAGCAGTACTTC.

The V gene is TRBV27, the J gene TRBJ2-7; D is possibly TRBD2 (5 bases). Trimming shortened V by 2 bases and J by 7 bases, and 12 bases separated the two germline ends. This CDR3 comprises 13 residues. Germline values: CDR1 MNHEY, CDR2 SMNVEV (reference sequence). The CDR3 loop reads CASSLEGPGEQYF. The CDR3 DNA reads as TGTGCCAGCAGTTTAGAGGGCCCGGGAGAGCAGTACTTC.

This rearrangement joins TRBV27 to TRBJ2-5, with D perhaps TRBD2 (6 bases). Germline CDR1 MNHEY, CDR2 SMNVEV (reference sequence). Trimming took off 6 bases at V and 1 base at J, with 18 bases between the two ends. The CDR3 runs 16 residues. DNA for the CDR3: TGTGCCAGCAGCTGGAGGGGTAGCGGAGCCCAAGAGACCCAGTACTTC. Protein: CASSWRGSGAQETQYF.

This clone was counted a single time. The rearrangement uses TRBV28 and TRBJ1-1, with 8 bases fitting TRBD1. V trimming: 4 bases; J trimming: 1 base; junction bases outside the gene matches: 8. Germline V CDR1 and CDR2: MDHEN, SYDVKM. The CDR3 spans 16 residues. The CDR3 loop reads CASSSDSQGANTEAFF. For the CDR3, the DNA is TGTGCCAGCAGTTCCGACTCTCAGGGGGCGAACACTGAAGCTTTCTTT.

This clone was found once. This chain connects TRBV5-6 to TRBJ2-2; D not certain. The CDR3 runs 12 residues. Germline CDR1 reads SGHDT; CDR2 reads YYEEEE. V lost 1 base and J 5 bases, leaving 3 bases between the germline ends. CDR3 nucleotides: TGTGCCAGCAGCTTGACAACCGGGGAGCTGTTTTTT. Translated: CASSLTTGELFF.

V is TRBV7-2 and J is TRBJ1-1; 7 nucleotides line up with TRBD1. Per the germline V gene, CDR1 is SGHTA and CDR2 is FQGNSA. With V trimmed by 1 base and J by 5 bases, 7 bases remained unmatched. The CDR3 is 15 amino acids. The CDR3 sequence: CASSLDEGAWTEAFF. The CDR3 bases are TGTGCCAGCAGCTTAGATGAGGGGGCATGGACTGAAGCTTTCTTT.

V gene TRBV5-6 combines with J gene TRBJ2-6; D uncertain. V shed 2 bases and J shed 4 bases, with 13 bases lying between them. The germline gives CDR1 SGHDT, CDR2 YYEEEE. The CDR3 totals 16 residues. The CDR3 DNA reads TGTGCCAGCAGCTTAATGTGGGTTGCGGGGGCCAACGTCCTGACTTTC. This translates into CASSLMWVAGANVLTF.

V usage is TRBV4-3 and J usage is TRBJ2-1, with 13 bases matching TRBD2. Germline V gene lookup returns CDR1 LGHNA and CDR2 YSLEER. V lost 2 bases to trimming and J lost 6 bases; unmatched junction nucleotides: 4. This CDR3 is built from 16 residues. Here the CDR3 reads CASSQTSGRAGNEQFF. The CDR3 nucleotides are TGCGCCAGCAGCCAAACTAGCGGGAGGGCAGGCAATGAGCAGTTCTTC.

The chain has TRBV4-1 and TRBJ1-5, with D perhaps TRBD1 (5 bases). This CDR3 has 14 residues. Trimming shortened V by 1 base and J by 4 bases, and 8 bases separated the two germline ends. Germline assignment: CDR1 MGHRA and CDR2 YSYEKL. CDR3 in amino acids: CASSQVGGNQPQHF. In DNA form, the CDR3 reads TGCGCCAGCAGCCAAGTGGGGGGTAATCAGCCCCAGCATTTT.